This T cell receptor (beta chain) originates from a study of beta chain features in type 1 diabetes. All of the isolated RNA was reverse transcribed, so expressed TCRB transcripts were sequenced. Assay: immunoSEQ multiplex PCR; the TCRdb copy retains only in-frame clones and omits some. The sample contains 200,000 to 250,000 clones, about 70% of which appear only once. Sequenced: naive CD4+ T cells from blood. The clonotype comes from a man aged 30 to 39 in good health.

The CDR3 DNA reads as TGTGCCAGCAGTTTATCGACAAAGGGCAGTGGCTACACCTTC. It yields the protein CASSLSTKGSGYTF. The chain employs TRBV27 and TRBJ1-2; unclear D gene. The CDR3 covers 14 residues. The germline CDR1 and CDR2 sequences are MNHEY and SMNVEV (reference sequence). Trimming removed 0 bases at V and 7 bases at J, with 12 bases between.